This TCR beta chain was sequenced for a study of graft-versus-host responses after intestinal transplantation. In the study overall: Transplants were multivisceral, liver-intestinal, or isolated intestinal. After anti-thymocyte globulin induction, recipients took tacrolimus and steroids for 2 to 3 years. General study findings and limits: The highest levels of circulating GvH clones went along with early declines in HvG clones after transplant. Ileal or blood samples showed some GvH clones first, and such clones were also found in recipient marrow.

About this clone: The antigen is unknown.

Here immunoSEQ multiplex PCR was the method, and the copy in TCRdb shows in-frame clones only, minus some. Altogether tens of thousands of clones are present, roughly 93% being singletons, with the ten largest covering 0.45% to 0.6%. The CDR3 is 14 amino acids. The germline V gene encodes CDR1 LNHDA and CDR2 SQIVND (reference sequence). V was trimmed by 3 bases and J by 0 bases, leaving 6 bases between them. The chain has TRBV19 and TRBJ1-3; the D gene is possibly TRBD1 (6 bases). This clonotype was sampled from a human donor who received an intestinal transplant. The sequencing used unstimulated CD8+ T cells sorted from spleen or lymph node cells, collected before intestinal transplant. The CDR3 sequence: CASSMGHSGNTIYF. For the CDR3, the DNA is TGTGCCAGTAGTATGGGACACTCTGGAAACACCATATATTTT.